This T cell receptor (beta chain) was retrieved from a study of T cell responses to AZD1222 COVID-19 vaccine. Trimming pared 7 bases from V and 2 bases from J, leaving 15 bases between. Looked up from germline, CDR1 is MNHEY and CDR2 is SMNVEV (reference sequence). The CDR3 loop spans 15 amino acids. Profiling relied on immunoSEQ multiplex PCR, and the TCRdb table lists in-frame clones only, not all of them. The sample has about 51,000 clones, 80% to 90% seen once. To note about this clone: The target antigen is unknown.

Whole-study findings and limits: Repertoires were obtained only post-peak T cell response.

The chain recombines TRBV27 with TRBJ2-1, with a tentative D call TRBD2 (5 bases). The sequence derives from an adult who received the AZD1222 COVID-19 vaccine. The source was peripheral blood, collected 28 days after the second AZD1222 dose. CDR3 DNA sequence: TGTGCCAGCAACCGACACCTGACTACCTACAATGAGCAGTTCTTC. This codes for CASNRHLTTYNEQFF.